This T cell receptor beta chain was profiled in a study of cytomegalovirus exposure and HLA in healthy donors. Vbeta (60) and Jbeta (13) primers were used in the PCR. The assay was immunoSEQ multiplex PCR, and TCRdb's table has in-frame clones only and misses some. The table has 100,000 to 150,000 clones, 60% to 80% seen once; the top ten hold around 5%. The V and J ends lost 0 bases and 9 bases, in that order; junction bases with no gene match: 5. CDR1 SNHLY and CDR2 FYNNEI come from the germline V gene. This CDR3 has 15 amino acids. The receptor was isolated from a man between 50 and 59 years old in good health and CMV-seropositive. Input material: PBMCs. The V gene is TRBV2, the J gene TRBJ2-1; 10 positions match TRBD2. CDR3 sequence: CASSEASGRAIEQFF. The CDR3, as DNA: TGTGCCAGCAGTGAAGCGAGCGGGAGGGCCATTGAGCAGTTCTTC.